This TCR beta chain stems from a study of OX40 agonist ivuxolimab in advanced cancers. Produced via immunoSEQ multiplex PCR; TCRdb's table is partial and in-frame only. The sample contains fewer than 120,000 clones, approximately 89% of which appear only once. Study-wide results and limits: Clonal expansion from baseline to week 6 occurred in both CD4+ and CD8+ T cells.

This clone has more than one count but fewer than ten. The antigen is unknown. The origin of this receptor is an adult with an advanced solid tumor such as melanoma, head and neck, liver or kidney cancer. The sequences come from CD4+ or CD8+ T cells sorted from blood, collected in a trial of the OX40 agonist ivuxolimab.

CDR3 residues: CASSTRQGLGSPLHF. DNA for the CDR3: TGTGCCAGCAGCACCAGACAGGGTCTGGGGTCACCCCTCCACTTT. The chain is built from TRBV7-8 and TRBJ1-6, with TRBD1 matching over 7 bases. The CDR3 length is 15 residues. Germline trimming cut 5 bases from V and 10 bases from J; bases unmatched to any gene: 11. Per germline, CDR1 SGHVS and CDR2 FQNEAQ. Variable domain in full (rest from reference TRBV7-8 and TRBJ1-6): GAGVSQSPRYKVAKRGQDVALRCDPISGHVSLFWYQQALGQGPEFLTYFQNEAQLDKSGLPSDRFFAERPEGSVSTLKIQRTQQEDSAVYLCASSTRQGLGSPLHFGNGTRLTVT.